The clone carrying this TCR beta chain occurred once. The germline V gene encodes CDR1 SGHRS and CDR2 YFSETQ. CDR3 length: 13 amino acids. V was clipped by 5 bases and J by 0 bases, with 9 bases between them. These data come from a study of low-dose radiotherapy and immunotherapy resistance in tumors. At the level of the study: The study administered intravenous cyclophosphamide at 200 mg/m2 every two weeks, one day ahead of radiation and immunotherapy.

TRAV and TRBV primers primed cDNA for both TCRalpha and TCRbeta. It was with a constant-region primer and a V-primer adapter that TCRs were amplified over roughly 19 PCR cycles. TCRdb processed the reads anew with MiXCR; each CDR3 protein has one entry. The table lists 12,000 to 15,000 distinct CDR3 sequences, roughly 52% of them singletons. This TCR came from a human donor with advanced metastatic prostate, ovarian, gallbladder or colorectal cancer (not recorded which). This table probably holds off-target reads from a library built for another chain. The chain recombines TRBV5-1 with TRBJ2-7, with D possibly being TRBD1 (5 bases). The CDR3: CASRVGDSYEQYF. The CDR3 DNA reads TGCGCCAGCAGGGTAGGGGACTCCTACGAGCAGTACTTC.